The 4 T cell receptor beta chains below all came from one sample that was sequenced in a study of blood T cells in healthy people across ages (dated by TCRdb to the mid-2010s). The method behind the library was 5' RACE. The reads were generated on an Illumina HiSeq 2500. The second PCR ran for roughly 6 to 11 cycles and used a J-beta primer mix along with a sample-barcoded 5' primer. TCRdb passed the public sequencing reads through fastp at Q25 and MiXCR, retaining productive beta sequences. Each entry is one CDR3 protein sequence, shown with its most common DNA and genes. This sample has some 1.4 million distinct CDR3 sequences in its table, and approximately 40% of those were observed once. The ten largest make up 7.9% of the sample. What was sequenced was blood. The receptor source for this set is a woman under 30 in good health.

This clonotype has a handful of counts. V is TRBV9 and J is TRBJ2-6, with 11 bases aligning to TRBD1. The CDR3 sequence is 17 residues long. Germline V lookup: CDR1 SGDLS, CDR2 YYNGEE. J was trimmed by 4 bases and V by 5 bases; bases with no gene match: 8. This CDR3 reads CASRFTDRGLGANVLTF. The CDR3 bases are TGTGCCAGCAGATTCACGGACAGGGGGCTCGGGGCCAACGTCCTGACTTTC.

V is TRBV13 and J is TRBJ2-5, with D perhaps matching TRBD1 (5 bases). The CDR3 length is 15 residues. Per germline, CDR1 PRHDT and CDR2 FYEKMQ (reference sequence). V was clipped by 4 bases and J by 3 bases, with 15 bases between them. The CDR3 DNA follows: TGTGCCAGCAGCTCCTCGAAGGACACCGAAGAGACCCAGTACTTC. Residues: CASSSSKDTEETQYF.

This sequence joins TRBV10-3 and TRBJ1-4, with unresolved D. CDR3 length: 12 amino acids. From germline, CDR1 is ENHRY and CDR2 SYGVKD. Trimming stripped 3 bases from V and 8 bases from J, with 7 bases between. CDR3 protein: CAISDEGEKLFF. CDR3 in DNA: TGTGCCATCAGTGACGAGGGCGAAAAACTGTTTTTT.

This clonotype has a handful of counts. V and J are TRBV7-9 and TRBJ2-5, with 9 bases aligning to TRBD2. The length of the CDR3 is 16 residues. After removal of 3 bases from V and 3 bases from J, the junction contained 8 bases not matched to a gene. The V gene's germline CDR1 is SEHNR and CDR2 FQNEAQ (reference sequence). As DNA, the CDR3 is TGTGCCAGCAGCTTTAGTGGAGCGGGAGGAGAAGAGACCCAGTACTTC. This encodes CASSFSGAGGEETQYF.